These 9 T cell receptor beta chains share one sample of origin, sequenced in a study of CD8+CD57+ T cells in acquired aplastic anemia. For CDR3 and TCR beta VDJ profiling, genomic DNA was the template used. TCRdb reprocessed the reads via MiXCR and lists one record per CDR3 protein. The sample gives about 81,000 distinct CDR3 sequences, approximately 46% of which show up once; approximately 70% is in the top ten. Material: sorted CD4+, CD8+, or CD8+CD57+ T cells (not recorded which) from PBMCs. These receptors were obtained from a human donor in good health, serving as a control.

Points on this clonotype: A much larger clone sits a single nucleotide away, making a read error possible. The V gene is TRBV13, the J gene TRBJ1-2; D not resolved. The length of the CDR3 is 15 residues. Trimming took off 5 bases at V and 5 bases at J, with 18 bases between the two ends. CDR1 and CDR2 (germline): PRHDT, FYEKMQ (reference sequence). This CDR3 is CASSLNTIGSYGYTF. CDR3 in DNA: TGTGCCAGCAGCCTAAACACCATCGGCAGTTATGGCTACACCTTC.

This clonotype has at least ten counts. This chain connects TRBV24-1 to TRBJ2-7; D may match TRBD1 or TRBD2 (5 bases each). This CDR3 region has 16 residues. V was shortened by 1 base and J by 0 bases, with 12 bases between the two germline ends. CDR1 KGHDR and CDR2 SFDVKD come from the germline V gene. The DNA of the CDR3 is TGTGCCACCAGTGATTTCCTCCGGGACCCCTCCTACGAGCAGTACTTC. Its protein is CATSDFLRDPSYEQYF.

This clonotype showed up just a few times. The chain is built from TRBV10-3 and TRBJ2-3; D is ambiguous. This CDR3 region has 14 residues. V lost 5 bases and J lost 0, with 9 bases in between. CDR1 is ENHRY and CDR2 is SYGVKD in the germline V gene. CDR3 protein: CAISRTGSTDTQYF. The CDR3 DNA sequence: TGTGCCATCAGTCGGACCGGGAGCACAGATACGCAGTATTTT.

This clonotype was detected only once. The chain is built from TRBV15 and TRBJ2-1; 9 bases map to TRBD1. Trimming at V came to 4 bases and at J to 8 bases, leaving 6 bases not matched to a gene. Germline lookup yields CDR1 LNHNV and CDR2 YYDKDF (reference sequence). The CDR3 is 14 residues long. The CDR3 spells CATSIGGQGDEQFF. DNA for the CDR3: TGTGCCACCAGCATAGGGGGACAGGGCGATGAGCAGTTCTTC.

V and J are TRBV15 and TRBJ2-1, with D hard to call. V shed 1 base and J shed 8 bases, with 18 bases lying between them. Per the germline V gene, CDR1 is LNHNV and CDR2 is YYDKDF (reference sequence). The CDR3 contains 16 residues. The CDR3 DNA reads TGTGCCACCAGCAGAGGTGAGGCGTACGTTAGGGATGAGCAGTTCTTC. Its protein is CATSRGEAYVRDEQFF.

CDR3: CASSIDPKETQYF. In nucleotides, the CDR3 is TGTGCCAGTAGTATAGACCCCAAAGAGACCCAGTACTTC. The rearrangement uses TRBV19 and TRBJ2-5; the D is unclear. The germline gives CDR1 LNHDA, CDR2 SQIVND (reference sequence). The CDR3 is 13 residues long. V was pared by 0 bases and J by 3 bases, with 5 bases between.

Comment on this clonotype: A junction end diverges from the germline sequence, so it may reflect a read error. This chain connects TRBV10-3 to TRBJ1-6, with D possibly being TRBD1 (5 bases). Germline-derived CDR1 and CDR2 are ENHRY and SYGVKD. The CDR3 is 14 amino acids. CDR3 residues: CASSYSGGNSPLHF. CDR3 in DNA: TGTGCCAGCAGTTACTCTGGGGGTAATTCACCCCTCCACTTT.

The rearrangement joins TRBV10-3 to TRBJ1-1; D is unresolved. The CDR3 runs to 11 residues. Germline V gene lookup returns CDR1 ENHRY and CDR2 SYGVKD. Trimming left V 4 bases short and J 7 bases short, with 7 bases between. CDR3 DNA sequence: TGTGCCATCAGTGCTACAGATGAAGCTTTCTTT. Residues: CAISATDEAFF.

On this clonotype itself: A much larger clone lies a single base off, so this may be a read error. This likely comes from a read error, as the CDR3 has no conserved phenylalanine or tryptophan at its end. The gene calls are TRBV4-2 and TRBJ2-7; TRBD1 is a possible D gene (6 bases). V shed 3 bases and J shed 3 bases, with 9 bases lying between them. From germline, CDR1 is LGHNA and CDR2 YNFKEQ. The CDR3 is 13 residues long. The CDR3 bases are TGTGCCAGCAGCCAGGGGGCTTACTACGAGCAGTACTCC. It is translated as CASSQGAYYEQYS.